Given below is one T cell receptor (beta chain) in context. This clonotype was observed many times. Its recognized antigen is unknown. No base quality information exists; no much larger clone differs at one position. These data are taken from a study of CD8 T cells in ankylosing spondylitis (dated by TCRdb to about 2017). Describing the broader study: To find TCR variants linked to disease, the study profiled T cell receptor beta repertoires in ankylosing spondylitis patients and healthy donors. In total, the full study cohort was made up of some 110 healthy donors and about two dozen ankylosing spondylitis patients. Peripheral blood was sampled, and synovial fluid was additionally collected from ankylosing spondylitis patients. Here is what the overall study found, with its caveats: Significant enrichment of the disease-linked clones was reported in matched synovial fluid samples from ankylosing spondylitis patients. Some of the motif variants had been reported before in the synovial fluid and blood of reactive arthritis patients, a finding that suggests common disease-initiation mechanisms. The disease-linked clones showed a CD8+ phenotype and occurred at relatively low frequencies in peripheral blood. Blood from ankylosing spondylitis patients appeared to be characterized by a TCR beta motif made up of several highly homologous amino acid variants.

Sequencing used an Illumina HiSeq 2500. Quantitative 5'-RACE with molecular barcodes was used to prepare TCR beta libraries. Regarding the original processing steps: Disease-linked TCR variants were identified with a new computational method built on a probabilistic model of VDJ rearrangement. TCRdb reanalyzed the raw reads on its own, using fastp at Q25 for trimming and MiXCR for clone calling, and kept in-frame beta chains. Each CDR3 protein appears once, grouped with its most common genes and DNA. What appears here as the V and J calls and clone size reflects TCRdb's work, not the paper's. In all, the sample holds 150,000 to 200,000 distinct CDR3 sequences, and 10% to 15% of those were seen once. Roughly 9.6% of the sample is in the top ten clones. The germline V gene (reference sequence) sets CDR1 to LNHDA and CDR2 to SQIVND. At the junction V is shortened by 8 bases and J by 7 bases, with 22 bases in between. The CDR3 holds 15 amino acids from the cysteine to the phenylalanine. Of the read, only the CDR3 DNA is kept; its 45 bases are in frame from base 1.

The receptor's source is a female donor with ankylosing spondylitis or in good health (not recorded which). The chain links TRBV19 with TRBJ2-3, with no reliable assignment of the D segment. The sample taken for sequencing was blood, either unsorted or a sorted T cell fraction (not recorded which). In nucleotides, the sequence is TGTGCCAGTCAGGAGCTTGGGGATGTGACCCATACGCAGTATTTT. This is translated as CASQELGDVTHTQYF. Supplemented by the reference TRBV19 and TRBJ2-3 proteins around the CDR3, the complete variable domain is DGGITQSPKYLFRKEGQNVTLSCEQNLNHDAMYWYRQDPGQGLRLIYYSQIVNDFQKGDIAEGYSVSREKKESFPLTVTSAQKNPTAFYLCASQELGDVTHTQYFGPGTRLTVL.